These 27 T cell receptor beta chains were all obtained from the same sample, sequenced in a study of T cell responses to AZD1222 COVID-19 vaccine. This table comes from immunoSEQ multiplex PCR, and its TCRdb copy is limited to in-frame clones, with some not included. Among 150,000 to 200,000 clones, under 95% were seen once, and the ten largest hold roughly 1.4%. The sample was peripheral blood, taken 28 days after the second AZD1222 dose. These receptor sequences come from an adult who received the AZD1222 COVID-19 vaccine.

The chain employs TRBV7-6 and TRBJ2-1; 9 bases map to TRBD2. With 5 bases clipped from V and 8 bases from J, the junction kept 10 bases outside the gene matches. Germline V lookup: CDR1 SGHVS, CDR2 FNYEAQ. The length of the CDR3 is 15 residues. The CDR3 reads CASSTNLLAGHEQFF. The CDR3, as DNA: TGTGCCAGCAGCACCAACCTCCTAGCGGGACATGAGCAGTTCTTC.

The CDR3 is CASSLYPGGNSPLHF. For the CDR3, the DNA is TGTGCCAGCAGTTTATACCCAGGGGGAAATTCACCCCTCCACTTT. The chain uses TRBV28 and TRBJ1-6; 7 bases match TRBD1. There are 15 residues in the CDR3. Germline lookup yields CDR1 MDHEN and CDR2 SYDVKM. V lost 1 base and J lost 7; bases outside the gene matches: 4.

The J gene is TRBJ2-3, the V gene TRBV4-3, with D perhaps TRBD2 (6 bases). The germline V gene encodes CDR1 LGHNA and CDR2 YSLEER. The V end was cut by 4 bases, the J end by 3 bases, with 14 bases between. This CDR3 has 15 amino acids. The CDR3 bases are TGCGCCAGCAGCCTAACCGGGACTGCAACAGATACGCAGTATTTT. Protein product: CASSLTGTATDTQYF.

This chain connects TRBV19 to TRBJ1-6, with unresolved D. The germline V gene encodes CDR1 LNHDA and CDR2 SQIVND (reference sequence). Trimming pared 5 bases from V and 5 bases from J, leaving 19 bases between. The CDR3 contains 17 residues. The CDR3: CASSLSPMGSDNSPLHF. CDR3 nucleotide sequence: TGTGCCAGTAGTCTGAGTCCCATGGGATCCGATAATTCACCCCTCCACTTT. Together with reference TRBV19 and TRBJ1-6, the CDR3 gives the full variable domain: DGGITQSPKYLFRKEGQNVTLSCEQNLNHDAMYWYRQDPGQGLRLIYYSQIVNDFQKGDIAEGYSVSREKKESFPLTVTSAQKNPTAFYLCASSLSPMGSDNSPLHFGNGTRLTVT.

This chain uses TRBV5-8 with TRBJ1-2; TRBD1 matches at 7 bases. This CDR3 is built from 14 residues. Germline V CDR1 and CDR2: SGHTS, YDEGEE. The V gene end was trimmed by 3 bases and the J gene end by 3 bases; junction bases not matched to a gene: 5. CDR3 coding DNA: TGTGCCAGCAGCTCGAAACAGGGGTACTATGGCTACACCTTC. Encoded protein: CASSSKQGYYGYTF. Using reference TRBV5-8 and TRBJ1-2 for the parts outside the CDR3, the full variable domain is EAGVTQSPTHLIKTRGQQATLRCSPISGHTSVYWYQQALGLGLQFLLWYDEGEERNRGNFPPRFSGRQFPNYSSELNVNALELEDSALYLCASSSKQGYYGYTFGSGTRLTVV.

The chain couples TRBV29-1 to TRBJ1-2; possibly TRBD1 for D (5 bases). The germline CDR1 and CDR2 sequences are SQVTM and ANQGSEA. V lost 4 bases and J lost 0, with 12 bases in between. CDR3 length equals 14 residues. The CDR3 coding sequence is TGCAGCGTTGTCGAGACAGAATCTAACTATGGCTACACCTTC. It encodes CSVVETESNYGYTF.

The chain is built from TRBV5-4 and TRBJ2-1, with TRBD2 identical over 7 bases. J was trimmed by 7 bases and V by 6 bases; bases with no gene match: 10. Germline V gene sequence: CDR1 SGHNT, CDR2 YYREEE (reference sequence). CDR3 length: 14 residues. The chain's CDR3 is CASNHELAKNEQFF. For the CDR3, the DNA is TGTGCCAGCAACCACGAACTAGCGAAAAATGAGCAGTTCTTC.

V usage is TRBV12-1 and J usage is TRBJ1-4; the table's D call, TRBD1, has no DNA check behind it. TRBV12-1 is deemed a pseudogene. The CDR3 runs 18 residues. CDR3 amino acids: CASSRRTATGTTNEKLFF. The CDR3 DNA is TGTGCCAGCAGCCGGCGGACAGCGACTGGTACTACTAATGAAAAACTGTTTTTT.

The chain employs TRBV5-1 and TRBJ1-1; 7 nucleotides agree with TRBD1. CDR1 is SGHRS, CDR2 YFSETQ, per germline. The CDR3 is made up of 14 amino acids. Trimming cost V 7 bases and J 2 bases; bases outside gene matches: 8. The CDR3 nucleotides are TGCGCCAGCGCTTCCGGGACAGTTAACACTGAAGCTTTCTTT. Its protein product is CASASGTVNTEAFF.

CDR3 sequence (DNA): TGTGCCTGGGGCAAACAGGGAATGGGTGAAGCTTTCTTT. Its protein is CAWGKQGMGEAFF. The chain recombines TRBV30 with TRBJ1-1; TRBD1 is a possible D gene (6 bases). The CDR3 is 13 residues long. Trimming removed 5 bases from V and 7 bases from J, with 17 bases in between. Per the germline V gene, CDR1 is GTSNPN and CDR2 is SVGIG (reference sequence).

Only a few counts were recorded for this clone. Other DNA sequences in this specimen translate into the identical CDR3. The rearrangement uses TRBV20-1 and TRBJ1-1; D gene unclear. Looked up from germline, CDR1 is DFQATT and CDR2 is SNEGSKA (reference sequence). Trimming pared 2 bases from V and 1 base from J, leaving 2 bases between. The CDR3 runs 11 residues. CDR3 coding DNA: TGCAGTGCTAGAAGGAACACTGAAGCTTTCTTT. Translating gives CSARRNTEAFF.

V and J are TRBV5-6 and TRBJ1-4, with D possibly TRBD1 on 5 matching bases. Trimming shortened V by 2 bases and J by 6 bases, and 11 bases separated the two germline ends. Per germline, CDR1 SGHDT and CDR2 YYEEEE. CDR3 length equals 14 residues. Written as DNA, the CDR3 is TGTGCCAGCAGCTTCGGGGGGGAGTATGAAAAACTGTTTTTT. Protein: CASSFGGEYEKLFF.

The chain combines TRBV12-3 or TRBV12-4 with TRBJ1-2; tentatively, D is TRBD1 (5 bases). Trimming pared 11 bases from V and 3 bases from J, leaving 13 bases between. This CDR3 has 12 amino acids. CDR3 amino acids: CALWGTDYGYTF. CDR3 coding DNA: TGTGCCCTATGGGGGACGGACTATGGCTACACCTTC.

The chain links TRBV5-1 to TRBJ1-1; 7 nucleotides match TRBD1. The CDR3 loop spans 13 amino acids. V shed 0 bases and J 10 bases; nucleotides not matched to a gene: 6. Germline CDR1 is SGHRS and CDR2 is YFSETQ. The DNA for the CDR3 is TGCGCCAGCAGCTTGGACGCACAGGGGATAGCTTTCTTT. It codes for CASSLDAQGIAFF.

The chain joins TRBV12-5 to TRBJ1-6; 8 bases match TRBD1. Germline CDR1 LGHNT, CDR2 FRNRAP. V dropped 11 bases and J dropped 3; count of bases not matched to a gene: 6. The CDR3 is 14 amino acids. The CDR3, as DNA: TGTGCTGCCGGACAGGGCCTCTATAATTCACCCCTCCACTTT. Encoded protein: CAAGQGLYNSPLHF.

CDR3 sequence reads: CASSSNPGTGGTETQYF. The CDR3 nucleotides are TGTGCCAGCAGTTCCAACCCCGGGACAGGGGGCACAGAGACCCAGTACTTC. The rearrangement joins TRBV28 to TRBJ2-5, with 12 bases lining up with TRBD1. V shed 4 bases, J shed 4 bases, and the junction held 10 bases outside the gene matches. The germline V gene encodes CDR1 MDHEN and CDR2 SYDVKM. This CDR3 has 17 residues.

V is TRBV29-1 and J is TRBJ1-1; TRBD1 matches 8 bases. Trimming removed 5 bases from V and 3 bases from J; junction bases left unmatched: 2. Germline V lookup: CDR1 SQVTM, CDR2 ANQGSEA. This CDR3 is built from 12 residues. CDR3 residues: CSVQTGDTEAFF. CDR3 nucleotide sequence: TGCAGCGTTCAGACAGGGGACACTGAAGCTTTCTTT.

J is TRBJ2-1 and V is TRBV6-5; 11 bases align to TRBD2. CDR3 length: 14 amino acids. V gave up 6 bases and J gave up 7 bases; unmatched junction bases: 5. Per germline, CDR1 MNHEY and CDR2 SVGAGI. The CDR3 sequence is CASRPGLADNEQFF. The CDR3 coding sequence is TGTGCCAGCAGGCCGGGACTAGCGGATAATGAGCAGTTCTTC.

Concerning this clone: Other DNA sequences from this sample encode an identical CDR3 as well. The V call is TRBV5-6, the J call TRBJ2-7; no clear D gene. Trimming removed 0 bases at V and 3 bases at J, with 7 bases between. The CDR3 consists of 13 residues. Looked up from germline, CDR1 is SGHDT and CDR2 is YYEEEE. The CDR3 is CASSLGSSYEQYF. CDR3 sequence (DNA): TGTGCCAGCAGCTTGGGAAGCAGCTACGAGCAGTACTTC.

The chain uses TRBV10-3 and TRBJ2-1, with D maybe TRBD2 (5 bases). Germline V gene data show CDR1 as ENHRY and CDR2 as SYGVKD. The CDR3 sequence is 13 residues long. Deletions cut 10 bases from V and 1 base from J, with 11 bases between. DNA of the CDR3: TGTGCCACGCGGGCGGAATCCTACAATGAGCAGTTCTTC. The encoded protein is CATRAESYNEQFF.

The chain links TRBV5-8 to TRBJ1-2; tentative D call: TRBD1 (6 bases). The germline V and J ends were trimmed by 4 bases and 4 bases, with 17 bases remaining between them. Germline V gene data show CDR1 as SGHTS and CDR2 as YDEGEE. There are 15 residues in the CDR3. CDR3 coding DNA: TGTGCCAGCAGCCTGGCAGGGGAAGGCTTCTATGGCTACACCTTC. It specifies CASSLAGEGFYGYTF.

This clone is a singleton in its sample. This chain links TRBV5-4 with TRBJ1-1; the D is unclear. The V gene lost 4 bases and the J gene lost 5 bases, with 6 bases spanning the gap. From germline, CDR1 is SGHNT and CDR2 YYREEE (reference sequence). There are 11 residues in the CDR3. CDR3 loop: CASSLGTEAFF. The CDR3 nucleotides read TGTGCCAGCAGCCTGGGGACTGAAGCTTTCTTT.

This chain connects TRBV5-4 to TRBJ1-4, with D tentatively TRBD1 (6 bases). Trimming stripped 3 bases from V and 4 bases from J, with 13 bases between. The CDR3 runs to 15 residues. Germline V gene sequence: CDR1 SGHNT, CDR2 YYREEE (reference sequence). In DNA, the CDR3 is TGTGCCAGCAGCTCCAAGGGGGGCCTTAATGAAAAACTGTTTTTT. This encodes CASSSKGGLNEKLFF.

The chain recombines TRBV11-2 with TRBJ1-2; D is unresolved. The CDR3 runs 13 residues. CDR1 SGHAT and CDR2 FQNNGV come from the germline V gene. The V end was cut by 1 base, the J end by 10 bases, with 13 bases between. CDR3 loop: CASSLVSLGSYTF. CDR3 coding DNA: TGTGCCAGCAGCTTAGTGTCTCTAGGATCCTACACCTTC. Combining the CDR3 with reference TRBV11-2 and TRBJ1-2 gives the whole variable domain EAGVAQSPRYKIIEKRQSVAFWCNPISGHATLYWYQQILGQGPKLLIQFQNNGVVDDSQLPKDRFSAERLKGVDSTLKIQPAKLEDSAVYLCASSLVSLGSYTFGSGTRLTVV.

The chain uses TRBV27 and TRBJ2-5, with D hard to call. The V end was cut by 0 bases, the J end by 1 base, with 3 bases between. The CDR3 is made up of 13 amino acids. From germline, CDR1 is MNHEY and CDR2 SMNVEV (reference sequence). Written as DNA, the CDR3 is TGTGCCAGCAGTTTATCAGGCCAAGAGACCCAGTACTTC. Translation gives CASSLSGQETQYF.

The V call is TRBV15, the J call TRBJ1-2; D gene uncertain. The CDR3 extends over 13 amino acids. The germline V and J ends were trimmed by 6 bases and 6 bases, with 14 bases remaining between them. CDR1 and CDR2 (germline): LNHNV, YYDKDF (reference sequence). The DNA for the CDR3 is TGTGCCACCAGACAGTCCAGAAAGGATGGCTACACCTTC. It specifies CATRQSRKDGYTF.

This clone has a single count. The rearrangement links TRBV7-9 to TRBJ2-7; D unresolved. This CDR3 contains 11 residues. Deletions cut 5 bases from V and 3 bases from J, with 5 bases between. In germline, CDR1 is SEHNR, CDR2 FQNEAQ (reference sequence). The chain's CDR3 is CASSGLYEQYF. As DNA, the CDR3 is TGTGCCAGCAGCGGGCTCTACGAGCAGTACTTC.